Listed here are 3 T cell receptor beta chains from one sample, sequenced in a study of cytomegalovirus exposure and HLA in healthy donors. Primers for the PCR totalled 60 Vbeta and 13 Jbeta. TCRdb keeps only in-frame clones here, not all; method: immunoSEQ multiplex PCR. The sample contains about 140,000 clones, 75% of which appear only once. The sequenced material came from PBMCs. Every receptor here comes from a man between 40 and 49 years old in good health and CMV-seronegative.

The chain uses TRBV19 and TRBJ1-2; a weak D match, TRBD1 (5 bases). The ends were cut back, 7 bases at V and 8 bases at J, with 17 bases in the middle. Germline CDR1 and CDR2: LNHDA and SQIVND (reference sequence). The CDR3 runs 13 residues. CDR3 in amino acids: CASTTRGRGGYTF. The CDR3 nucleotides are TGTGCCAGTACTACTCGTGGAAGGGGAGGCTACACCTTC.

This rearrangement joins TRBV5-1 to TRBJ2-3; 10 bases fit TRBD1. The germline V gene has CDR1 SGHRS and CDR2 YFSETQ. The CDR3 has 14 amino acids. J was trimmed by 4 bases and V by 6 bases; bases with no gene match: 5. CDR3 amino acids: CASKPGQGSDTQYF. CDR3 nucleotides: TGCGCCAGCAAGCCGGGACAGGGGTCAGATACGCAGTATTTT.

As DNA, the CDR3 is TGCAGCGTTGCGGCCGACTCAACTAATGAAAAACTGTTTTTT. Protein: CSVAADSTNEKLFF. The rearrangement joins TRBV29-1 to TRBJ1-4; D is unresolved. Germline CDR1 SQVTM, CDR2 ANQGSEA. V lost 4 bases, J lost 0 bases, and 9 bases lay in between. This CDR3 is built from 14 residues.